This T cell receptor (beta chain) was retrieved from a study of shared clonotypes between healthy human individuals. Trimming removed 4 bases at V and 5 bases at J, with 17 bases between. Germline V gene sequence: CDR1 MGHRA, CDR2 YSYEKL. CDR3 length: 15 residues. On this clone: Its matching antigen is unknown.

Data came from immunoSEQ multiplex PCR; TCRdb stores just in-frame clones and leaves some out. The table records just over 2,000,000 clones, over 85% of them present only once. Study-level findings and limits: Only blood was sampled; tissue repertoires likely differ.

The genes are TRBV4-1 and TRBJ2-5, with D tentatively TRBD2 (6 bases). The sequenced sample was naive CD4+ T cells sorted from blood. Regarding subset: CD45RA+ positively selected. The receptor was derived from a man aged 18 to 29 in good health. CDR3 protein: CASSPLGLEGETQYF. The CDR3 DNA sequence: TGCGCCAGCAGCCCACTGGGACTTGAGGGGGAGACCCAGTACTTC.